The clone carrying this T cell receptor beta chain is termed medium-sized (0.01 to 0.1%). Antigen specificity is unknown. One entry per CDR3 protein, called by TCRdb with MiXCR from the 5' RACE reads. The sample lists some 5,900 distinct CDR3 sequences; 7.7% were seen once. This CDR3 is built from 15 residues. The germline gives CDR1 SGHRS, CDR2 YFSETQ. Trimming cost V 0 bases and J 0 bases, with 8 bases left between them. The sample is drawn from a study of spatial heterogeneity in lung cancer. Documented time point: sample taken at primary tumor resection. The donors, around 71 patients with untreated early-stage non-small cell lung cancer, provided the samples. Findings and limits, study-wide: Expanded alpha and beta TCR counts within tumors tracked tumor mutation counts. Nonsynonymous mutations, ubiquitous and regional, were tracked respectively by counts of ubiquitous and regional expanded TCRs.

The rearrangement joins TRBV5-1 to TRBJ2-3; D may be TRBD1 or TRBD2 (5 bases each). The sequences come from lung tumor tissue, collected at surgery. This TCR derives from a female donor with early-stage non-small cell lung cancer. For the CDR3, the DNA is TGCGCCAGCAGCTTGGACGGGGCCAGCACAGATACGCAGTATTTT. Protein product: CASSLDGASTDTQYF.